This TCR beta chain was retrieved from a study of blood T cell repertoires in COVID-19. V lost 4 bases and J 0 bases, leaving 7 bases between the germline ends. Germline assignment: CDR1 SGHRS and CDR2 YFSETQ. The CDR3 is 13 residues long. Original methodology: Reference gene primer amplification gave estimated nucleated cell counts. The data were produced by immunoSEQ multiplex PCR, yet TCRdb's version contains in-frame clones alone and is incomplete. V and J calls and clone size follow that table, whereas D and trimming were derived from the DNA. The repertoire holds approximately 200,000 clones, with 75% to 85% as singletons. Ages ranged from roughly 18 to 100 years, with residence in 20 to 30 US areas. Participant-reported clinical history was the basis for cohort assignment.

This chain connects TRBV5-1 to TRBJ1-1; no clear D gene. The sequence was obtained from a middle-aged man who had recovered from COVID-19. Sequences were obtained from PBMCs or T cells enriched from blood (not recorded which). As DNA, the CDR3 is TGCGCCAGCAGCGGGCAAATGAACACTGAAGCTTTCTTT. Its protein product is CASSGQMNTEAFF.